This entry lists 13 T cell receptor beta chains sequenced from one sample in a study of blood T cell repertoires in COVID-19. The table came from immunoSEQ multiplex PCR; TCRdb's copy has only in-frame clones and leaves some out. The sample holds some 260,000 clones; roughly four fifths are singletons and the top ten take around 4.1%. Sequencing used PBMCs or T cells enriched from blood (not recorded which). The origin of the receptors is a young man with acute COVID-19.

The rearrangement uses TRBV7-9 and TRBJ2-1; a weak D match, TRBD2 (6 bases). Germline V lookup: CDR1 SEHNR, CDR2 FQNEAQ (reference sequence). The ends were cut back, 5 bases at V and 6 bases at J, with 8 bases in the middle. The CDR3 runs to 12 residues. The CDR3 region is CASSPGGNEQFF. DNA of the CDR3: TGTGCCAGCAGCCCCGGGGGCAATGAGCAGTTCTTC.

The chain is built from TRBV7-9 and TRBJ1-2, with D possibly matching TRBD1 (6 bases). CDR1 is SEHNR and CDR2 is FQNEAQ in the germline V gene (reference sequence). The V end was cut by 5 bases, the J end by 2 bases, with 15 bases between. The CDR3 consists of 15 residues. The CDR3 coding sequence is TGTGCCAGCAGCGCTTACAGGGATCTCAACTATGGCTACACCTTC. It encodes CASSAYRDLNYGYTF.

This chain links TRBV5-4 with TRBJ2-2; D is possibly TRBD1 (6 bases). The V and J ends lost 0 bases and 4 bases respectively, with 13 bases between them. CDR1 and CDR2 (germline): SGHNT, YYREEE (reference sequence). The CDR3 extends over 16 amino acids. The DNA of the CDR3 is TGTGCCAGCAGCTTGGGAGTTAAGGGGGTCACCGGGGAGCTGTTTTTT. Protein sequence: CASSLGVKGVTGELFF.

Remarks on this clone: The junction shows a germline mismatch at one end, possibly a read error. This rearrangement joins TRBV5-1 to TRBJ1-2; 7 positions match TRBD1. Germline assignment: CDR1 SGHRS and CDR2 YFSETQ. There are 14 residues in the CDR3. CDR3 loop: CASSLASGGFGYTF. In DNA, the CDR3 is TGTGCCAGCAGCTTGGCCTCAGGGGGGTTTGGCTACACCTTC.

The genes are TRBV7-9 and TRBJ2-3; 11 nucleotides agree with TRBD2. Per germline, CDR1 SEHNR and CDR2 FQNEAQ (reference sequence). The CDR3 is 14 amino acids. The V segment lost 1 base and the J segment 15 bases; nucleotides outside the gene matches: 9. The CDR3 DNA reads TGTGCCAGCAGCTTAGTCGCTAGCGGGGGGCAAGAATATTTT. Protein product: CASSLVASGGQEYF.

The genes are TRBV12-5 and TRBJ2-1; the D gene is possibly TRBD2 (5 bases). Trimming took off 0 bases at V and 6 bases at J, with 15 bases between the two ends. The germline V gene encodes CDR1 LGHNT and CDR2 FRNRAP. CDR3 length: 16 residues. The CDR3 reads CASGLVLTSQPNEQFF. The DNA of the CDR3 is TGTGCTAGTGGTTTGGTACTCACTAGTCAGCCCAATGAGCAGTTCTTC.

This chain uses TRBV11-3 with TRBJ1-6; D is ambiguous. Germline loops: CDR1 SGHNT, CDR2 YENEEA. V dropped 2 bases and J dropped 6 bases, with 8 bases sitting between them. The CDR3 covers 14 residues. CDR3 coding DNA: TGTGCCAGCAGCTTATATGTCCTTAATTCACCCCTCCACTTT. Amino acids: CASSLYVLNSPLHF.

The chain has TRBV6-1 and TRBJ1-6; tentative D call: TRBD1 (6 bases). Trimming left V 8 bases short and J 7 bases short, with 6 bases between. There are 11 residues in the CDR3. Germline V gives CDR1 MNHNS, CDR2 SASEGT. CDR3 region: CASQGNSPLHF. CDR3 coding DNA: TGTGCCAGCCAGGGGAATTCACCCCTCCACTTT.

This chain uses TRBV5-4 with TRBJ1-5; D is uncertain. Per the germline V gene, CDR1 is SGHNT and CDR2 is YYREEE (reference sequence). The CDR3 runs to 14 residues. V lost 1 base and J 3 bases, leaving 8 bases between the germline ends. This CDR3 is CASSLRGYNQPQHF. The DNA of the CDR3 is TGTGCCAGCAGCTTGAGAGGTTACAATCAGCCCCAGCATTTT. Filled out from reference TRBV5-4 and TRBJ1-5, the complete variable domain reads ETGVTQSPTHLIKTRGQQVTLRCSSQSGHNTVSWYQQALGQGPQFIFQYYREEENGRGNFPPRFSGLQFPNYSSELNVNALELDDSALYLCASSLRGYNQPQHFGDGTRLSIL.

This chain uses TRBV30 with TRBJ1-3, with D perhaps matching TRBD1 (5 bases). The CDR3 consists of 15 residues. CDR1 is GTSNPN, CDR2 SVGIG, per germline (reference sequence). V lost 4 bases to trimming and J lost 0 bases, with 13 bases between them. CDR3 DNA sequence: TGTGCCTGGACGGCAGGGCCCCGCTCTGGAAACACCATATATTTT. Protein sequence: CAWTAGPRSGNTIYF.

The chain employs TRBV14 and TRBJ1-2, with D tentatively TRBD1 (6 bases). The CDR3 spans 13 residues. Between the trimmed V and J ends, which lost 4 bases and 5 bases, there was a span of 11 bases. Germline V gene data show CDR1 as SGHDN and CDR2 as FVKESK. CDR3 sequence: CASSPQGYYGYTF. For the CDR3, the DNA is TGTGCCAGCAGCCCACAGGGATATTATGGCTACACCTTC.

The J gene is TRBJ1-3, the V gene TRBV9, with D possibly matching TRBD1 (5 bases). The germline CDR1 and CDR2 sequences are SGDLS and YYNGEE. Trimming took 2 bases from V and 8 from J, leaving 14 bases between them. CDR3 length: 14 residues. The CDR3 is CASSVGTSAYTIYF. CDR3 DNA: TGTGCCAGCAGCGTCGGGACTTCGGCGTACACCATATATTTT.

This clone was recorded a few times. The genes are TRBV19 and TRBJ2-3; tentatively, D is TRBD2 (6 bases). The CDR3 sequence is 15 residues long. Per the germline V gene, CDR1 is LNHDA and CDR2 is SQIVND (reference sequence). Trimming took off 7 bases at V and 0 bases at J, with 14 bases between the two ends. In DNA form, the CDR3 reads TGTGCCAGTATACCCGGGGACTCCAGCACAGATACGCAGTATTTT. Protein sequence: CASIPGDSSTDTQYF. The full variable domain, with the rest looked up from reference TRBV19 and TRBJ2-3, is DGGITQSPKYLFRKEGQNVTLSCEQNLNHDAMYWYRQDPGQGLRLIYYSQIVNDFQKGDIAEGYSVSREKKESFPLTVTSAQKNPTAFYLCASIPGDSSTDTQYFGPGTRLTVL.